This T cell receptor beta chain was captured in a study of Ad26.COV2.S vaccination and SARS-CoV-2 variants. Study-level findings and limits: Post-vaccination breadth of spike-specific CD8+ and CD4+ T cell responses was reportedly substantial.

Regarding treatment: roughly 20 received Ad26.COV2.S at low or high dose, single or two shots; roughly five received placebo; per-sample allocation not given. It was on day 63 after the first vaccine or placebo injection that samples were taken. It was an adult aged 18-55 years in Boston who was the donor. In the case of this clone: Its antigen remains unknown.

Using immunoSEQ multiplex PCR, the repertoire was profiled, and TCRdb retains in-frame clones only, with some absent. The sample includes 410,000 or so clones, 80% to 95% seen only once; the top ten take 12%. The receptor's source is a person aged 18-65 years who received the Ad26.COV2.S COVID-19 vaccine or a placebo. Sequencing used peripheral blood, obtained in a trial of Ad26.COV2.S vaccine versus placebo.

The CDR3 region is CASSFSMNTEAFF. The DNA of the CDR3 is TGTGCCAGCAGCTTTTCTATGAACACTGAAGCTTTCTTT. The chain couples TRBV7-8 to TRBJ1-1, with unresolved D. There are 13 residues in the CDR3. Trimming pared 3 bases from V and 0 bases from J, leaving 5 bases between. CDR1 is SGHVS, CDR2 FQNEAQ, per germline.